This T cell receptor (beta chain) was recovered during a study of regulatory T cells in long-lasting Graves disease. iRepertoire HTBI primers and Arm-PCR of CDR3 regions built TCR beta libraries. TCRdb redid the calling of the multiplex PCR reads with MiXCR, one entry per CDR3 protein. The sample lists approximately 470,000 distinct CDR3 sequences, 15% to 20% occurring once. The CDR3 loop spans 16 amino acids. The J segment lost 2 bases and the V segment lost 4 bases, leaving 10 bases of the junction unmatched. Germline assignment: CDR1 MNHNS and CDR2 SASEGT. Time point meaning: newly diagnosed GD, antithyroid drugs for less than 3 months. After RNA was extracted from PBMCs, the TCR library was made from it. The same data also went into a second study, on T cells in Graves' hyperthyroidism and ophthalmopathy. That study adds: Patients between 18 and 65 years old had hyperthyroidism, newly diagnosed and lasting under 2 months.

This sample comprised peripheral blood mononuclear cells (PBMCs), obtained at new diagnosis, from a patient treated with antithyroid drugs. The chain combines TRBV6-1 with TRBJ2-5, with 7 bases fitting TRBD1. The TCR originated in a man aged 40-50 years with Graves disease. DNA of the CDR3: TGTGCCAGCAGTGCGGGACAGTATTCGGGTCAAGAGACCCAGTACTTC. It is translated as CASSAGQYSGQETQYF.